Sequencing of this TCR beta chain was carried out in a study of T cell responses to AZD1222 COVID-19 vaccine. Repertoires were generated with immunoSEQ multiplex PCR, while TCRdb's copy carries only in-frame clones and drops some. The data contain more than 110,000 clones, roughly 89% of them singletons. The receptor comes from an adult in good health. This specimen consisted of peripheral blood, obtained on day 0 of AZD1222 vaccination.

CDR3 protein: CATSTRLAGSYEQYF. As DNA, the CDR3 is TGTGCCACCTCCACCCGACTAGCGGGATCCTACGAGCAGTACTTC. The chain couples TRBV6-4 to TRBJ2-7; the match to TRBD2 covers 11 bases. This CDR3 comprises 15 residues. CDR1 MRHNA and CDR2 SNTAGT come from the germline V gene. V was pared by 10 bases and J by 1 base, with 9 bases of the junction left unmatched.